The sequence of this T cell receptor (beta chain) was determined in a study of cytomegalovirus exposure and HLA in healthy donors. For this clone: Its matching antigen is unknown.

Overall study results and limits: Later, an analysis found that common viral pathogens appeared to be linked with several of the most significant clusters. On later analysis, the bulk of CMV-associated TCR beta chains appeared to be HLA-restricted. For cytomegalovirus status, the classifier reportedly gave diagnoses with high specificity and sensitivity.

The trim removed 3 bases at V and 11 bases at J, leaving 18 bases unmatched. The CDR3 spans 17 residues. CDR1 and CDR2 from the germline V gene are PRHDT and FYEKMQ (reference sequence). Healthy individuals who donated bone marrow served as the donors. PCR primers comprised 60 Vbeta and 13 Jbeta primers. Libraries were prepared by immunoSEQ multiplex PCR; TCRdb keeps only in-frame clonotypes and omits some of them. This table holds 150,000 or so clones, around two thirds found once. The sequenced sample consisted of PBMCs. This rearrangement joins TRBV13 to TRBJ2-5; 10 positions agree with TRBD2. The sequence derives from a man under 40 in good health and CMV-seropositive. Written as DNA, the CDR3 is TGTGCCAGCAGCTTTACAGCGTTAGCGGGAGGTCGAGAGGAGCAGTACTTC. Translated, it gives CASSFTALAGGREEQYF.